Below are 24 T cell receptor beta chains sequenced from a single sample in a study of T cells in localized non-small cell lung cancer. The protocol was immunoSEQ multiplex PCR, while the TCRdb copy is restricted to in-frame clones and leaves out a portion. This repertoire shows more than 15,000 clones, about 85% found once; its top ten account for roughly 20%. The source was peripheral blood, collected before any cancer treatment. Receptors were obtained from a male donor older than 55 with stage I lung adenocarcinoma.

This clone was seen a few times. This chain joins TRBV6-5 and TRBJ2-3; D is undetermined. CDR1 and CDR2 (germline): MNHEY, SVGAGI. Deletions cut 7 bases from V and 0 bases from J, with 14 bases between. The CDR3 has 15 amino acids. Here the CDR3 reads CASKVGSISTDTQYF. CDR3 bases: TGTGCCAGCAAAGTGGGCTCGATTAGCACAGATACGCAGTATTTT.

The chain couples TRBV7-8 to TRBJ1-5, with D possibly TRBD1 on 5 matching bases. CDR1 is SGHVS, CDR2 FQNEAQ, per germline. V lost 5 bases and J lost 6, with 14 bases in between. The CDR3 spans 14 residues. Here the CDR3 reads CASSPGRGGQPQHF. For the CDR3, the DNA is TGTGCCAGCAGCCCCGGCCGGGGGGGTCAGCCCCAGCATTTT.

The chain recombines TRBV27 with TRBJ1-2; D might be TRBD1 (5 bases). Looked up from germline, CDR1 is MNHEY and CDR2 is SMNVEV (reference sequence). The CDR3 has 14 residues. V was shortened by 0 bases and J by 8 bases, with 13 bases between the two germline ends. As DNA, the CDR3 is TGTGCCAGCAGTTTATCGGGGGGGGTGAGGGGCTACACCTTC. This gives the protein CASSLSGGVRGYTF.

CDR3 nucleotides: TGTGCCAGCAGCTCCCACAGTAGCGGGCGCGCTGCGAACACCGGGGAGCTGTTTTTT. Amino acids: CASSSHSSGRAANTGELFF. This chain connects TRBV7-2 to TRBJ2-2, with 7 bases identical to TRBD2. Germline-derived CDR1 and CDR2 are SGHTA and FQGNSA. CDR3 length: 19 residues. V lost 4 bases to trimming and J lost 0 bases; unmatched junction nucleotides: 14.

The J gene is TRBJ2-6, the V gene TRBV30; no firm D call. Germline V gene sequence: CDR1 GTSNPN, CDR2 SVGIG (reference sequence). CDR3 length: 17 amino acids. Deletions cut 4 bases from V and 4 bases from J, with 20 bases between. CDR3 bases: TGTGCCTGGAAATACGGCCTGCCGCGTCGAGGGGCCAACGTCCTGACTTTC. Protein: CAWKYGLPRRGANVLTF.

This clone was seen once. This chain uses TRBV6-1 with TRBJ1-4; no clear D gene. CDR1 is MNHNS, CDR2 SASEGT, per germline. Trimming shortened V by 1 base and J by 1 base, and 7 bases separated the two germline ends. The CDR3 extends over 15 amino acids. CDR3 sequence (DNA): TGTGCCAGCAGTGAAGTTGCGGGAACTAATGAAAAACTGTTTTTT. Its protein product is CASSEVAGTNEKLFF.

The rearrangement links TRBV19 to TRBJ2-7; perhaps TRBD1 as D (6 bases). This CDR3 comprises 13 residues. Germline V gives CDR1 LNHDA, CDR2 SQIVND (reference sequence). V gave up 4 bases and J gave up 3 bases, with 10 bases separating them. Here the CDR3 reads CASSSRDIYEQYF. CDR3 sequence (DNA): TGTGCCAGTAGTAGCCGGGACATCTACGAGCAGTACTTC. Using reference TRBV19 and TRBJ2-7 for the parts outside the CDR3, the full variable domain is DGGITQSPKYLFRKEGQNVTLSCEQNLNHDAMYWYRQDPGQGLRLIYYSQIVNDFQKGDIAEGYSVSREKKESFPLTVTSAQKNPTAFYLCASSSRDIYEQYFGPGTRLTVT.

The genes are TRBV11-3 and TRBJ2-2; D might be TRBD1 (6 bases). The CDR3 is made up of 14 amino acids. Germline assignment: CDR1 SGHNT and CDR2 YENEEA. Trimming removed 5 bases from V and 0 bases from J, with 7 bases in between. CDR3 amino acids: CASSQGTNTGELFF. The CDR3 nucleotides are TGTGCCAGCAGCCAGGGGACGAACACCGGGGAGCTGTTTTTT.

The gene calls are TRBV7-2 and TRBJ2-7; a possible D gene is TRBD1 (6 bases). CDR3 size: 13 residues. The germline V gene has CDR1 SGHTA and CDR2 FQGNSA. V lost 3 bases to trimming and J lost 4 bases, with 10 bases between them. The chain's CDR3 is CASSFRRGYEQYF. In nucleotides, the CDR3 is TGTGCCAGCAGCTTTCGTAGGGGGTACGAGCAGTACTTC.

The CDR3 region has the DNA TGTGCCAGCTCCCCCAGCGGGGGGCCGGTGGATACGCAGTATTTT. Translation: CASSPSGGPVDTQYF. The chain combines TRBV18 with TRBJ2-3, with 9 bases identical to TRBD2. With 6 bases clipped from V and 6 bases from J, the junction kept 10 bases outside the gene matches. The length of the CDR3 is 15 residues. The germline gives CDR1 KGHSH, CDR2 LQKENI.

This CDR3 is CAISDPPGPGGETQYF. In nucleotides, the CDR3 is TGTGCCATCAGTGACCCACCGGGACCGGGCGGAGAGACCCAGTACTTC. The chain employs TRBV10-3 and TRBJ2-5; D assignment may be TRBD1 or TRBD2 (5 bases each). This CDR3 has 16 residues. The germline V gene has CDR1 ENHRY and CDR2 SYGVKD. V shed 3 bases and J shed 4 bases, with 18 bases lying between them.

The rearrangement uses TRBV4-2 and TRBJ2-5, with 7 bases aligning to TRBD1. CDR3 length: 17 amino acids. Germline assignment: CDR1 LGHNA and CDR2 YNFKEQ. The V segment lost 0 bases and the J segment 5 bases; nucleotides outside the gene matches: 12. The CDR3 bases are TGTGCCAGCAGCCAAGAAAATATAGGGGGCGAGGGGGAGACCCAGTACTTC. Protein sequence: CASSQENIGGEGETQYF.

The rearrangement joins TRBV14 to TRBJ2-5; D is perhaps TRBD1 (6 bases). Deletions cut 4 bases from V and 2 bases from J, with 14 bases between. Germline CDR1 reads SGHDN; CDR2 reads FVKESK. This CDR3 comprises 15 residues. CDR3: CASSRTGSSQETQYF. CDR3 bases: TGTGCCAGCAGCCGCACAGGGAGTAGTCAAGAGACCCAGTACTTC.

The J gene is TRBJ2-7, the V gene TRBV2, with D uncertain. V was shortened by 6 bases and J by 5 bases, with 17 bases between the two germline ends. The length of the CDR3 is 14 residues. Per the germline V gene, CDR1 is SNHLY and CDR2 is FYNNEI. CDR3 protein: CASSRATKSDEQYF. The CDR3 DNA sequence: TGTGCCAGCAGCCGGGCTACGAAATCCGACGAGCAGTACTTC.

CDR3 protein: CASRVTSSYNEQFF. The CDR3 DNA follows: TGTGCCAGTAGGGTGACTTCTTCCTACAATGAGCAGTTCTTC. V is TRBV19 and J is TRBJ2-1; D call uncertain. V lost 6 bases and J lost 1, with 10 bases in between. CDR1 and CDR2 from the germline V gene are LNHDA and SQIVND (reference sequence). The CDR3 length is 14 residues.

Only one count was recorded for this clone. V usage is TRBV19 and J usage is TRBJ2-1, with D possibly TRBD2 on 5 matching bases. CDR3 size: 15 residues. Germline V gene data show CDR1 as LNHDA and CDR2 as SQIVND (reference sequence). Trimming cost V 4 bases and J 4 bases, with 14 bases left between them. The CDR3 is CASSRSFGVYNEQFF. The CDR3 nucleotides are TGTGCCAGTAGTAGATCATTCGGGGTTTACAATGAGCAGTTCTTC.

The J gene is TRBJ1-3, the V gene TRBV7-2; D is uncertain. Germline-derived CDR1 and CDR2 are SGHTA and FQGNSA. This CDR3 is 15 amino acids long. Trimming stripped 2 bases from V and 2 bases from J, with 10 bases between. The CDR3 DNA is TGTGCCAGCAGCTTAAGGCCTGTAACTGGAAACACCATATATTTT. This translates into CASSLRPVTGNTIYF. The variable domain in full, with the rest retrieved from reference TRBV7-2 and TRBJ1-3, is GAGVSQSPSNKVTEKGKDVELRCDPISGHTALYWYRQSLGQGLEFLIYFQGNSAPDKSGLPSDRFSAERTGGSVSTLTIQRTQQEDSAVYLCASSLRPVTGNTIYFGEGSWLTVV.

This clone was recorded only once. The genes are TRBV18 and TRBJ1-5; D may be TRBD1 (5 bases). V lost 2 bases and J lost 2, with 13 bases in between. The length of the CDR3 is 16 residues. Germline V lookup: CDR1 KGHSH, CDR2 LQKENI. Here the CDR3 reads CASSPLAGSRNQPQHF. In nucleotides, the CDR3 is TGTGCCAGCTCACCATTGGCAGGGAGTCGCAATCAGCCCCAGCATTTT.

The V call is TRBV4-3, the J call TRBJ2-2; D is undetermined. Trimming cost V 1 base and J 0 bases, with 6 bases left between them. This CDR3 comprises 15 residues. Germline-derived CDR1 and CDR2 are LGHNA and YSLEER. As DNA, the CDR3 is TGCGCCAGCAGCCAAGGTCTCGCGAACACCGGGGAGCTGTTTTTT. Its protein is CASSQGLANTGELFF.

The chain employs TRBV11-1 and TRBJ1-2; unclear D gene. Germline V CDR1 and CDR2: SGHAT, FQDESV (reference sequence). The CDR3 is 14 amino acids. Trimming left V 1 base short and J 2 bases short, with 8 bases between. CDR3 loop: CASSLEPGNYGYTF. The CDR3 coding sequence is TGTGCCAGCAGCTTAGAGCCGGGAAACTATGGCTACACCTTC.

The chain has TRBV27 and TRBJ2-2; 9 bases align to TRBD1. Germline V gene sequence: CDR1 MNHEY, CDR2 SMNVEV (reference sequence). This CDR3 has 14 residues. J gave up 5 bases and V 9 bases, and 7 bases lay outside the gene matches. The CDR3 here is CARLTGTGTGELFF. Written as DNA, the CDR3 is TGTGCCAGGCTGACGGGGACAGGGACCGGGGAGCTGTTTTTT.

CDR3 residues: CASSSRYEQYF. CDR3 coding DNA: TGTGCCAGCAGTTCGCGGTACGAGCAGTACTTC. This sequence joins TRBV6-6 and TRBJ2-7; D unresolved. Trimming pared 4 bases from V and 4 bases from J, leaving 5 bases between. Germline V lookup: CDR1 MNHNY, CDR2 SVGAGI (reference sequence). The CDR3 contains 11 residues.

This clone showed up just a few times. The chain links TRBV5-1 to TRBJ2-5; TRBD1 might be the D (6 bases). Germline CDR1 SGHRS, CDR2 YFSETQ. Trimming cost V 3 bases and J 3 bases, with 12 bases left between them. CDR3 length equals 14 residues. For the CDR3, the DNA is TGCGCCAGCAGCTCCGGACAGCAGGAAGAGACCCAGTACTTC. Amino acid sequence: CASSSGQQEETQYF.

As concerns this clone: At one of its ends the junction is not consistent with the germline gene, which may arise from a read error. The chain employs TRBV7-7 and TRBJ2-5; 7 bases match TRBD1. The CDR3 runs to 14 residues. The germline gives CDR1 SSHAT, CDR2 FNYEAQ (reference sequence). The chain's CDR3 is CASSFPQGRETQYF. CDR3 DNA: TGTGCTAGCAGCTTCCCACAGGGGCGCGAGACCCAGTACTTC.